In this sample, the clone carrying this T cell receptor (beta chain) turned up once. Its antigen is not identified. V lost 3 bases and J 5 bases, leaving 19 bases between the germline ends. The CDR3 contains 16 residues. Germline V gene data show CDR1 as LGHDT and CDR2 as YNNKEL (reference sequence). This specimen comes from a study of Ad26.COV2.S vaccination and SARS-CoV-2 variants. The study, taken as a whole, reports: While placebo recipients had lower spike-specific TCR breadth, vaccine recipients had more.

Measured with immunoSEQ multiplex PCR; TCRdb has only the in-frame clones, and not every one. The data show approximately 400,000 clones, 90% to 95% seen once. The sequence was collected from a human donor who had recovered from COVID-19. The chain has TRBV3-1 (or the pseudogene TRBV3-2) and TRBJ2-5; a possible D gene is TRBD2 (6 bases). The specimen comprised peripheral blood, sampled after recovery from COVID-19. DNA for the CDR3: TGTGCCAGCAGCCACCAGCAGGGAGGAGGGAAGGAGACCCAGTACTTC. It yields the protein CASSHQQGGGKETQYF.